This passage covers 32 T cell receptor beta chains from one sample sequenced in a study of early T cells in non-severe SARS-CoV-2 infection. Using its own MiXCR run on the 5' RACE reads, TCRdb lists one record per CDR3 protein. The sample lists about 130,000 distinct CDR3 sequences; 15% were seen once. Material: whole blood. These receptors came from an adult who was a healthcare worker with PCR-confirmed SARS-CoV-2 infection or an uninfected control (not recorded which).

The CDR3 DNA reads TGTGCCAGCGGGGGGGCGCGGAATGAGCAGTTCTTC. Translated: CASGGARNEQFF. This chain links TRBV2 with TRBJ2-1; maybe TRBD2 (7 bases). In germline, CDR1 is SNHLY, CDR2 FYNNEI. Trimming cost V 8 bases and J 7 bases, with 12 bases left between them. The CDR3 runs 12 residues.

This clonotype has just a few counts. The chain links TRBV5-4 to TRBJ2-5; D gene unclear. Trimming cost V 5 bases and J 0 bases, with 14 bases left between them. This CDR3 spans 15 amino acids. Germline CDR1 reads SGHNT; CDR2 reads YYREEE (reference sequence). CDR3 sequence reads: CASSLSSADQETQYF. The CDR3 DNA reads TGTGCCAGCAGTTTGAGCTCGGCGGACCAAGAGACCCAGTACTTC.

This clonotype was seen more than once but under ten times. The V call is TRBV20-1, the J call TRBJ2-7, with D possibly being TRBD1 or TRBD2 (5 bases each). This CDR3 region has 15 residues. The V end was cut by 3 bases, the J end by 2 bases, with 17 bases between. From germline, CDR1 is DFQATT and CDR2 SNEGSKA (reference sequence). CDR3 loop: CSASSPRVGAYEQYF. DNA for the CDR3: TGCAGTGCTAGCTCCCCGAGGGTAGGGGCCTACGAGCAGTACTTC.

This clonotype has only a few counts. CDR3: CASSLRGGQTDTQYF. DNA of the CDR3: TGTGCCAGCAGTTTAAGGGGGGGCCAAACAGATACGCAGTATTTT. The genes are TRBV27 and TRBJ2-3, with D maybe TRBD2 (7 bases). The germline CDR1 and CDR2 sequences are MNHEY and SMNVEV (reference sequence). This CDR3 is built from 15 residues. V dropped 2 bases and J dropped 3 bases, with 12 bases sitting between them.

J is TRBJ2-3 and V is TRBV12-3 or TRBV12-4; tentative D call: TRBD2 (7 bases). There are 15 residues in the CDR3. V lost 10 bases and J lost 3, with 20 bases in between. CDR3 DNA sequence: TGTGCCACCACGCGTGCGGGGGCCGGAACAGATACGCAGTATTTT. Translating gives CATTRAGAGTDTQYF.

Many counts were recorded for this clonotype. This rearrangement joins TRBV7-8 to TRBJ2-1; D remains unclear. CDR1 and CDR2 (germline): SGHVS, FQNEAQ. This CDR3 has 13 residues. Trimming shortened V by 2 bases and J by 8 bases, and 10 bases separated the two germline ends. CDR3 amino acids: CASSLIPWDEQFF. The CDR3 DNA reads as TGTGCCAGCAGCTTAATCCCCTGGGATGAGCAGTTCTTC.

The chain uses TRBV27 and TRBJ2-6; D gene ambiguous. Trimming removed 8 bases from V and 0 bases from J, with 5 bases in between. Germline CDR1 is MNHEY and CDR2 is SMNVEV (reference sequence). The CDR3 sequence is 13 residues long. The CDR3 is CASSVSGANVLTF. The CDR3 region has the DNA TGTGCCAGCTCGGTCTCTGGGGCCAACGTCCTGACTTTC.

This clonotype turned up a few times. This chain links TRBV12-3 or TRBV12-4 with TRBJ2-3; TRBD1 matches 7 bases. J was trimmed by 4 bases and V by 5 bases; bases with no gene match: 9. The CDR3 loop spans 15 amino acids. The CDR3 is CASSLSQGVADTQYF. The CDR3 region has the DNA TGTGCCAGCAGTCTGTCGCAGGGGGTTGCAGATACGCAGTATTTT.

This CDR3 reads CASSLTGIGYEQYF. The CDR3 bases are TGCGCCAGCAGCCTAACCGGGATCGGGTACGAGCAGTACTTC. The chain combines TRBV4-1 with TRBJ2-7; D is perhaps TRBD2 (5 bases). Germline V lookup: CDR1 MGHRA, CDR2 YSYEKL. The CDR3 has 14 amino acids. V dropped 4 bases and J dropped 4 bases, with 14 bases sitting between them.

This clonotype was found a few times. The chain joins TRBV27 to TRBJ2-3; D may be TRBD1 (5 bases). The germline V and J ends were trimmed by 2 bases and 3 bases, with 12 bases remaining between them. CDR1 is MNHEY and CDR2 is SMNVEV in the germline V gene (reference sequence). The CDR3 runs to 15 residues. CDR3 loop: CASSLRWGRTDTQYF. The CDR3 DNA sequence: TGTGCCAGCAGTTTACGGTGGGGCAGAACAGATACGCAGTATTTT.

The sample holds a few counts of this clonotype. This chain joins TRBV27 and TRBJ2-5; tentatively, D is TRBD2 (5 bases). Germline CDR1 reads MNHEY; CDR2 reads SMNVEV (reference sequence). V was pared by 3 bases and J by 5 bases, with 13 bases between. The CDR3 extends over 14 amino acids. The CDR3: CASSFMASGETQYF. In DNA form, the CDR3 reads TGTGCCAGCAGTTTCATGGCATCGGGGGAGACCCAGTACTTC.

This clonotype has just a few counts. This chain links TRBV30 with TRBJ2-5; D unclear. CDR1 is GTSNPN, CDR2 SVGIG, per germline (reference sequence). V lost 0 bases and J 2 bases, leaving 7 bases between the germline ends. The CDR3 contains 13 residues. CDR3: CAWSVGFQETQYF. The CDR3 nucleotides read TGTGCCTGGAGTGTGGGATTTCAAGAGACCCAGTACTTC.

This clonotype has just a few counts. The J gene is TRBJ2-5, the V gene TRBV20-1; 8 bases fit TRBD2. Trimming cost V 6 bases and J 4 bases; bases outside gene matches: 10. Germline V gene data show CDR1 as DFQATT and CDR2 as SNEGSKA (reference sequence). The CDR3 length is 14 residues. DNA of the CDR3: TGCAGTGCCCAGAGTAGCGGGGTTGTAGAGACCCAGTACTTC. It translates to CSAQSSGVVETQYF.

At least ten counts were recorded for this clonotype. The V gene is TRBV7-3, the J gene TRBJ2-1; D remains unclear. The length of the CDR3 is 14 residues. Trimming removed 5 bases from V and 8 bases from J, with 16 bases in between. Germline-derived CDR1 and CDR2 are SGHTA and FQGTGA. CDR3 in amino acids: CASSPSYAGDEQFF. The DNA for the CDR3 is TGTGCCAGCAGCCCCTCCTACGCAGGCGATGAGCAGTTCTTC.

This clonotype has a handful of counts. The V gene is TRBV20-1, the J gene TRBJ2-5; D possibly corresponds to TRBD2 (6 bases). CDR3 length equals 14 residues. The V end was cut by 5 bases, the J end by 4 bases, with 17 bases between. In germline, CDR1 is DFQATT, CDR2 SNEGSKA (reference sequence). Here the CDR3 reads CSAPQPQGGETQYF. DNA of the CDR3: TGCAGTGCTCCACAACCTCAGGGAGGAGAGACCCAGTACTTC.

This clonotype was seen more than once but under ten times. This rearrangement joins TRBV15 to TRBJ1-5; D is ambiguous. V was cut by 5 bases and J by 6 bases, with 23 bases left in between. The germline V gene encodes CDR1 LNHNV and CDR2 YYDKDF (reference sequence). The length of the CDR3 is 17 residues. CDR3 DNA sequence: TGTGCCACCAGCTCCTCGGCAATGGGGTTGGGGATTCAGCCCCAGCATTTT. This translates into CATSSSAMGLGIQPQHF.

DNA of the CDR3: TGTGCCAGCAGTCCCGGGACGGACAATAGGGAGACCCAGTACTTC. This translates into CASSPGTDNRETQYF. The chain uses TRBV6-2 or TRBV6-3 and TRBJ2-5, with D possibly called TRBD1 or TRBD2 (5 bases each). CDR1 is MNHEY, CDR2 SVGEGT, per germline. The CDR3 is 15 amino acids. V was trimmed by 5 bases and J by 5 bases, leaving 18 bases between them.

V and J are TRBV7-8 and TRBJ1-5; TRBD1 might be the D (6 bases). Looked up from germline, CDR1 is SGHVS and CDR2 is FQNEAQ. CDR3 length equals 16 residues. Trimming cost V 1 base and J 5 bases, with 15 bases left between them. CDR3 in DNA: TGTGCCAGCAGCTTAGAGAGTGGACAGTCCCATCAGCCCCAGCATTTT. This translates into CASSLESGQSHQPQHF.

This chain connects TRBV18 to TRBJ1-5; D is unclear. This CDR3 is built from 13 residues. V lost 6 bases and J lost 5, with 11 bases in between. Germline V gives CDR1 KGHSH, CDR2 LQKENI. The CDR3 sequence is CASSQQPHQPQHF. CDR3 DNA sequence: TGTGCCAGCTCGCAACAGCCCCATCAGCCCCAGCATTTT.

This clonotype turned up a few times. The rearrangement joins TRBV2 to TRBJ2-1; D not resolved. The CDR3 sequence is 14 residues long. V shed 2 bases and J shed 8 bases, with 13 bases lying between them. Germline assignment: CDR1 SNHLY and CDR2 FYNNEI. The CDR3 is CASSESLILDEQFF. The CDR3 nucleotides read TGTGCCAGCAGTGAAAGCTTAATACTCGATGAGCAGTTCTTC. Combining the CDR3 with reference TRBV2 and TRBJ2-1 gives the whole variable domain EPEVTQTPSHQVTQMGQEVILRCVPISNHLYFYWYRQILGQKVEFLVSFYNNEISEKSEIFDDQFSVERPDGSNFTLKIRSTKLEDSAMYFCASSESLILDEQFFGPGTRLTVL.

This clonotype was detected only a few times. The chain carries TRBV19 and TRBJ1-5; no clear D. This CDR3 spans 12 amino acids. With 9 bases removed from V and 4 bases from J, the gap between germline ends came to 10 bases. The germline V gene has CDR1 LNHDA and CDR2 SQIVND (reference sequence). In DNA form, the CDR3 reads TGTGCCAGAGCTGGGCAGAATCAGCCCCAGCATTTT. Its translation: CARAGQNQPQHF.

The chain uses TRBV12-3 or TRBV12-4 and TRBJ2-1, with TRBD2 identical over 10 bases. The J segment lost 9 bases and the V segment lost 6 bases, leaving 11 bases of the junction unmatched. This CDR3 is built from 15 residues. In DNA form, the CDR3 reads TGTGCCAGCAGCTTTAGCGGGGGGCCACCGGGTGAGCAGTTCTTC. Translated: CASSFSGGPPGEQFF.

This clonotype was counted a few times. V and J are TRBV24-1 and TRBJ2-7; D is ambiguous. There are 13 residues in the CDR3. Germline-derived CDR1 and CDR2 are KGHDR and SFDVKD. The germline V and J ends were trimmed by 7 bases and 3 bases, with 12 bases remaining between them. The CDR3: CATRRSRSYEQYF. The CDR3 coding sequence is TGTGCCACCAGGAGGTCCAGGAGCTACGAGCAGTACTTC.

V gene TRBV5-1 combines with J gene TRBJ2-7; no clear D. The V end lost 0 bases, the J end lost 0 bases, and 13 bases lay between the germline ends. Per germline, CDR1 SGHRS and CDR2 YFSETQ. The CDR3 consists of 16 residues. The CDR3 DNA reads TGCGCCAGCAGCTTGGAACCATCCCTAAGCTCCTACGAGCAGTACTTC. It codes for CASSLEPSLSSYEQYF.

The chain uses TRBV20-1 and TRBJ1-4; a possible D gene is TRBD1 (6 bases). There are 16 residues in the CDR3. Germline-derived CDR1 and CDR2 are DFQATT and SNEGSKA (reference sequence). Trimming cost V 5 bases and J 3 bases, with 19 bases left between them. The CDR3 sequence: CSAAPSWAGANEKLFF. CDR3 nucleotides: TGCAGTGCTGCCCCTTCCTGGGCAGGGGCTAATGAAAAACTGTTTTTT.

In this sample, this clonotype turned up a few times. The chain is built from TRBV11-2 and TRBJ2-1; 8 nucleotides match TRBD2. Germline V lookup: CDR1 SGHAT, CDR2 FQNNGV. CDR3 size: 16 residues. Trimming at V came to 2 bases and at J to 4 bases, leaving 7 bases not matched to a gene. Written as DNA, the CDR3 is TGTGCCAGCAGCTTACAAAATCCGGGGGGGTACAATGAGCAGTTCTTC. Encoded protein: CASSLQNPGGYNEQFF.

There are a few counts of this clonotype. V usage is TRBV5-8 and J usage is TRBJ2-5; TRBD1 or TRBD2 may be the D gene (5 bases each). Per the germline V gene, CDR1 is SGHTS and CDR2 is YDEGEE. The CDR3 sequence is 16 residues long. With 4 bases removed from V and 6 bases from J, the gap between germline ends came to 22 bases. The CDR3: CASSVGDRALKKTQYF. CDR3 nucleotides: TGTGCCAGCAGCGTCGGGGACCGAGCTTTAAAGAAGACCCAGTACTTC.

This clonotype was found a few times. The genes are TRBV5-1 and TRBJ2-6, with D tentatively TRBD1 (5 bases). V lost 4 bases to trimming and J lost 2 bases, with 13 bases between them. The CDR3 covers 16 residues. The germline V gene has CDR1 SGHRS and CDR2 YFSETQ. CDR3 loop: CASSARELTGANVLTF. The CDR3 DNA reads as TGCGCCAGCAGCGCCAGGGAACTAACTGGGGCCAACGTCCTGACTTTC. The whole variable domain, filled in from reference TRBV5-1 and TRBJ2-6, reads KAGVTQTPRYLIKTRGQQVTLSCSPISGHRSVSWYQQTPGQGLQFLFEYFSETQRNKGNFPGRFSGRQFSNSRSEMNVSTLELGDSALYLCASSARELTGANVLTFGAGSRLTVL.

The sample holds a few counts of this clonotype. CDR3 in DNA: TGTGCCAGCAGTGGTTCACAGGGCTCAATTGAAGCTTTCTTT. Protein: CASSGSQGSIEAFF. This chain links TRBV2 with TRBJ1-1, with D possibly being TRBD1 (6 bases). Trimming stripped 4 bases from V and 7 bases from J, with 16 bases between. Germline V gene lookup returns CDR1 SNHLY and CDR2 FYNNEI. This CDR3 is 14 amino acids long.

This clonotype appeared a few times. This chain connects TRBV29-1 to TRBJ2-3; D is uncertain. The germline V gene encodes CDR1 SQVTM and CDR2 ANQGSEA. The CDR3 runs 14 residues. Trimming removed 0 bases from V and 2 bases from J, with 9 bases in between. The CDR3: CSVEDLSNTDTQYF. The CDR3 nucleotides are TGCAGCGTTGAAGATCTTTCCAACACAGATACGCAGTATTTT.

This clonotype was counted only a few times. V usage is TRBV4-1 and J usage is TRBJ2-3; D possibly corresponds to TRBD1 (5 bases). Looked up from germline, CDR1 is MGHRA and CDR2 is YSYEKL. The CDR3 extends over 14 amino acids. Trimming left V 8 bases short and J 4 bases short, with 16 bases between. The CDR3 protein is CASRLRGSADTQYF. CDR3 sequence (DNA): TGCGCCAGCCGCCTAAGGGGATCGGCAGATACGCAGTATTTT.

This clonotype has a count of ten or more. The CDR3 reads CASSRQGEAFF. The CDR3 DNA sequence: TGTGCCAGCAGCCGACAGGGTGAAGCTTTCTTT. This chain uses TRBV6-5 with TRBJ1-1; 7 bases are a match to TRBD1. CDR3 length: 11 residues. CDR1 is MNHEY, CDR2 SVGAGI, per germline. V was clipped by 6 bases and J by 7 bases; unmatched bases: 2.